These 20 T cell receptor beta chains originate from one sample sequenced in a study of blood T cell repertoires in COVID-19. Here immunoSEQ multiplex PCR was the method, and the copy in TCRdb shows in-frame clones only, minus some. The table has roughly 99,000 clones, approximately 88% seen once; the top ten hold 6.8%. Sequenced: peripheral blood. The receptors here all came from a man in his fifties with active or convalescent COVID-19.

J is TRBJ2-3 and V is TRBV7-9; D might be TRBD1 (6 bases). Trimming stripped 7 bases from V and 0 bases from J, with 14 bases between. The CDR3 runs to 15 residues. The germline V gene encodes CDR1 SEHNR and CDR2 FQNEAQ (reference sequence). DNA of the CDR3: TGTGCCAGCAACAGGGCGGCCTTTAGCACAGATACGCAGTATTTT. The encoded protein is CASNRAAFSTDTQYF.

This clone came up a few times. The rearrangement uses TRBV3-1 (or the pseudogene TRBV3-2) and TRBJ1-1, with D uncertain. Germline CDR1 is LGHDT and CDR2 is YNNKEL (reference sequence). V was cut by 5 bases and J by 3 bases, with 19 bases left in between. The length of the CDR3 is 16 residues. The CDR3 protein is CASSGLRDNSYTEAFF. In DNA, the CDR3 is TGTGCCAGCAGCGGGCTACGTGACAATTCTTACACTGAAGCTTTCTTT.

The rearrangement links TRBV27 to TRBJ2-2; no firm D call. V was clipped by 5 bases and J by 5 bases, with 6 bases between them. This CDR3 is built from 12 residues. Germline loops: CDR1 MNHEY, CDR2 SMNVEV (reference sequence). The DNA of the CDR3 is TGTGCCAGCAGTCCTCCTACCGGGGAGCTGTTTTTT. Translation: CASSPPTGELFF.

V gene TRBV18 combines with J gene TRBJ2-7; 9 bases are shared with TRBD1. The trim removed 3 bases at V and 7 bases at J, leaving 13 bases unmatched. Germline CDR1 is KGHSH and CDR2 is LQKENI. This CDR3 is built from 16 residues. The CDR3 DNA reads as TGTGCCAGCTCACCCAATCAACCGGGACAGGGAGGAGAGCAGTACTTC. Its protein is CASSPNQPGQGGEQYF.

This clone occurred a few times. The chain has TRBV6-5 and TRBJ2-5; possible D gene TRBD1, 6 bases. CDR3 length: 13 residues. Trimming took off 6 bases at V and 5 bases at J, with 13 bases between the two ends. CDR1 and CDR2 from the germline V gene are MNHEY and SVGAGI. The CDR3 here is CASRGTGLETQYF. The CDR3 nucleotides are TGTGCCAGCAGAGGAACAGGGCTCGAGACCCAGTACTTC.

V and J are TRBV2 and TRBJ2-7, with TRBD2 identical over 8 bases. CDR3 length: 16 residues. The V segment lost 6 bases and the J segment 2 bases; nucleotides outside the gene matches: 12. In germline, CDR1 is SNHLY, CDR2 FYNNEI. The chain's CDR3 is CASRVVAGFSPYEQYF. In DNA, the CDR3 is TGTGCCAGCAGGGTTGTAGCGGGGTTCTCTCCCTACGAGCAGTACTTC.

This rearrangement joins TRBV7-8 to TRBJ2-7; D ambiguous. CDR3 length: 13 amino acids. Germline values: CDR1 SGHVS, CDR2 FQNEAQ. Trimming removed 5 bases at V and 3 bases at J, with 11 bases between. Written as DNA, the CDR3 is TGTGCCAGCAGCCTACGAGGCGGCTACGAGCAGTACTTC. Protein: CASSLRGGYEQYF.

This chain connects TRBV30 to TRBJ1-4; D is perhaps TRBD1 (6 bases). The ends were cut back, 2 bases at V and 8 bases at J, with 6 bases in the middle. In germline, CDR1 is GTSNPN, CDR2 SVGIG (reference sequence). The CDR3 contains 11 residues. This CDR3 is CAWSTGEKLFF. The CDR3, as DNA: TGTGCCTGGAGTACAGGGGAAAAACTGTTTTTT. The complete variable domain, with remaining parts taken from reference TRBV30 and TRBJ1-4, reads SQTIHQWPATLVQPVGSPLSLECTVEGTSNPNLYWYRQAAGRGLQLLFYSVGIGQISSEVPQNLSASRPQDRQFILSSKKLLLSDSGFYLCAWSTGEKLFFGSGTQLSVL.

The chain combines TRBV2 with TRBJ2-5; D is perhaps TRBD1 (5 bases). The CDR3 consists of 15 residues. The germline V and J ends were trimmed by 6 bases and 5 bases, with 19 bases remaining between them. CDR1 is SNHLY, CDR2 FYNNEI, per germline. The CDR3 region is CASSALQGLRETQYF. Here the CDR3 DNA reads TGTGCCAGCAGCGCGCTTCAGGGATTAAGGGAGACCCAGTACTTC. Using reference TRBV2 and TRBJ2-5 for the parts outside the CDR3, the full variable domain is EPEVTQTPSHQVTQMGQEVILRCVPISNHLYFYWYRQILGQKVEFLVSFYNNEISEKSEIFDDQFSVERPDGSNFTLKIRSTKLEDSAMYFCASSALQGLRETQYFGPGTRLLVL.

The V and J genes are TRBV7-2 and TRBJ1-5, with a weak D call TRBD1 (6 bases). This CDR3 has 16 amino acids. The germline V gene encodes CDR1 SGHTA and CDR2 FQGNSA. Deletions cut 1 base from V and 7 bases from J, with 17 bases between. The CDR3 region has the DNA TGTGCCAGCAGCTTAGGCGGGGGCCAGGGCGGCCAGCCCCAGCATTTT. This gives the protein CASSLGGGQGGQPQHF.

The gene calls are TRBV5-1 and TRBJ1-2; D perhaps matches TRBD1 (5 bases). Trimming took off 0 bases at V and 6 bases at J, with 12 bases between the two ends. CDR1 is SGHRS, CDR2 YFSETQ, per germline. The length of the CDR3 is 14 residues. CDR3 sequence: CASSLGQGSNGYTF. The CDR3 nucleotides read TGCGCCAGCAGCTTGGGTCAGGGATCGAATGGCTACACCTTC.

The V and J genes are TRBV27 and TRBJ1-2; D gene unclear. The CDR3 is 13 amino acids. V was cut by 8 bases and J by 6 bases, with 16 bases left in between. CDR1 is MNHEY, CDR2 SMNVEV, per germline (reference sequence). The CDR3 reads CASHPRIGNGYTF. CDR3 nucleotide sequence: TGTGCCAGCCACCCCAGGATCGGCAATGGCTACACCTTC.

The chain is built from TRBV4-3 and TRBJ2-7, with a weak D call TRBD1 (6 bases). This CDR3 comprises 14 residues. Germline CDR1 and CDR2: LGHNA and YSLEER. Between the trimmed V and J ends, which lost 0 bases and 6 bases, there was a span of 12 bases. CDR3 sequence (DNA): TGCGCCAGCAGCCAAGACAGGGGAGATCGCGAGCAGTACTTC. Translating it yields CASSQDRGDREQYF.

The sample holds one count of this clone. This sequence joins TRBV5-1 and TRBJ2-3; D not resolved. Deletions cut 0 bases from V and 8 bases from J, with 7 bases between. This CDR3 region has 12 residues. Germline lookup yields CDR1 SGHRS and CDR2 YFSETQ. This CDR3 is CASSLGAGTQYF. DNA of the CDR3: TGCGCCAGCAGCTTGGGGGCCGGTACGCAGTATTTT.

The chain combines TRBV7-9 with TRBJ2-1, with a possible D match to TRBD2 (6 bases). This CDR3 spans 15 amino acids. From germline, CDR1 is SEHNR and CDR2 FQNEAQ (reference sequence). V lost 3 bases to trimming and J lost 5 bases, with 14 bases between them. In DNA, the CDR3 is TGTGCCAGCAGCTTCGGGGGTGGGCTTAACAATGAGCAGTTCTTC. It yields the protein CASSFGGGLNNEQFF.

The chain links TRBV6-5 to TRBJ1-6, with 12 bases matching TRBD1. The J segment lost 9 bases and the V segment lost 2 bases, leaving 5 bases of the junction unmatched. Germline CDR1 is MNHEY and CDR2 is SVGAGI. The CDR3 has 16 residues. The CDR3 bases are TGTGCCAGCAGTTACCGAGGGACAGGGGGCATTTCACCCCTCCACTTT. As protein: CASSYRGTGGISPLHF.

This chain uses TRBV6-5 with TRBJ2-3, with 7 bases identical to TRBD2. The CDR3 totals 15 residues. J lost 3 bases, V lost 8 bases, and 11 bases had no gene match. The germline gives CDR1 MNHEY, CDR2 SVGAGI. CDR3 nucleotide sequence: TGTGCCAGCTCACCCCGGGGGGAGCTTACAGATACGCAGTATTTT. Translated: CASSPRGELTDTQYF.

The sample holds one count of this clone. This chain connects TRBV9 to TRBJ1-2; possible D gene TRBD1, 6 bases. The germline gives CDR1 SGDLS, CDR2 YYNGEE. Trimming stripped 7 bases from V and 0 bases from J, with 22 bases between. The CDR3 spans 17 residues. This chain's CDR3 is CASRNGGRELSNYGYTF. In nucleotides, the CDR3 is TGTGCCAGCCGGAATGGGGGCAGGGAGCTATCTAACTATGGCTACACCTTC. Based on the CDR3 plus reference TRBV9 and TRBJ1-2, the full variable domain is DSGVTQTPKHLITATGQRVTLRCSPRSGDLSVYWYQQSLDQGLQFLIQYYNGEERAKGNILERFSAQQFPDLHSELNLSSLELGDSALYFCASRNGGRELSNYGYTFGSGTRLTVV.

This clone was recorded only once. V and J are TRBV7-6 and TRBJ1-6; D is unresolved. The length of the CDR3 is 14 residues. Germline V gene lookup returns CDR1 SGHVS and CDR2 FNYEAQ. Trimming stripped 1 base from V and 10 bases from J, with 11 bases between. The CDR3 sequence: CASSLGPPGSPLHF. CDR3 sequence (DNA): TGTGCCAGCAGCTTAGGGCCGCCGGGATCACCCCTCCACTTT.

The rearrangement links TRBV7-9 to TRBJ2-1, with 10 nucleotides matching TRBD2. V gave up 5 bases and J gave up 7 bases; unmatched junction bases: 8. This CDR3 contains 15 residues. The germline V gene encodes CDR1 SEHNR and CDR2 FQNEAQ (reference sequence). In nucleotides, the CDR3 is TGTGCCAGCAGCCCGGGACTAGCGACAGGGAATGAGCAGTTCTTC. Translation gives CASSPGLATGNEQFF.